The clone carrying this T cell receptor beta chain was seen repeatedly, ten times or more. The target antigen is unknown. This sample was taken from a study of CD8 T cells in ankylosing spondylitis. Study conclusions and caveats: It was reported that disease-linked clones were significantly enriched in matched ankylosing spondylitis synovial fluid.

CDR1 and CDR2 from the germline V gene are MNHNY and SVGAGI (reference sequence). The V end was cut by 7 bases, the J end by 8 bases, with 5 bases between. The CDR3 sequence is 10 residues long. One entry per CDR3 protein results from TCRdb running MiXCR on the 5' RACE reads. The sample carries roughly 250,000 distinct CDR3 sequences, around 9.1% recorded once. This clonotype was sampled from a male donor with ankylosing spondylitis or in good health (not recorded which). The sequencing input was blood, either unsorted or a sorted T cell fraction (not recorded which). The chain employs TRBV6-6 and TRBJ2-2; no clear D gene. The CDR3 spells CASKGGELFF. Here the CDR3 DNA reads TGTGCCAGCAAAGGGGGGGAGCTGTTTTTT.